These T cell receptor beta chains were read from a single sample in a study of beta chain features in type 1 diabetes. Generated by immunoSEQ multiplex PCR, the TCRdb table keeps only in-frame clones and is missing some. There are hundreds of thousands of clones in the sample; 10% to 15% occur only once, and approximately 0.015% lies in the top ten. What was sequenced was naive CD4+ T cells from blood. Receptors were obtained from a young man in good health. The CDR3 runs from the conserved cysteine through the conserved F or W.

j_call	v_call	cdr3_aa
TRBJ2-7	TRBV10-3	CAGAGQDPLEQYF
TRBJ2-7	TRBV10-3	CAISESYPGDEQYF
TRBJ1-1	TRBV6-1	CASSEGLWAAEAFF
TRBJ1-4	TRBV4-3	CASSQVPGQVPEKLFF
TRBJ1-4	TRBV4-2	CASSYEPPTATNEKLFF
TRBJ1-1	TRBV5-4	CASSLVRTNMNTEAFF
TRBJ2-3	TRBV27	CASSYLSGGTDTQYF
TRBJ2-1	TRBV10-3	CAISGRRGWSYNEQFF
TRBJ1-4	TRBV29-1	CSVEIGVGEKLFF
TRBJ1-6	TRBV15	CATSRASSYNSPLHF
TRBJ1-5	TRBV29-1	CSVGPGVDQPQHF
TRBJ2-7	TRBV27	CASSGLSYEQYF
TRBJ2-7	TRBV29-1	CSVFVGASFGEQYF
TRBJ2-7	TRBV6-5	CASSRGGLTYEQYF
TRBJ2-2	TRBV30	CAWSVESHKFF
TRBJ2-2	TRBV7-2	CASSPSLYRGTGELFF
TRBJ1-6	TRBV9	CASSSLGVGNSPLHF
TRBJ1-4	TRBV5-6	CASSTPTAQGEEKLFF
TRBJ2-7	TRBV28	CASRPGQGGYEQYF
TRBJ1-2	TRBV9	CASSVVSQGGSYTF
TRBJ2-3	TRBV15	CATGIREGARDTQYF
TRBJ2-7	TRBV2	CASSESQGNGEQYF
TRBJ2-7	TRBV7-9	CASSDQRRGLAGGHYEQYF
TRBJ2-5	TRBV5-6	CASSQFGQDQETQYF
TRBJ2-3	TRBV29-1	CSVSGLNTDTQYF
TRBJ1-1	TRBV7-2	CASSLYWTSLIEAFF
TRBJ2-2	TRBV7-3	CASSKQGTGELFF
TRBJ2-7	TRBV5-6	CASSPLPGLAAYEQYF
TRBJ2-5	TRBV28	CASSPATGTGQETQYF
TRBJ2-3	TRBV28	CASSDRTSPTQYF
TRBJ2-7	TRBV10-3	CAISDSGDPYEQYF
TRBJ2-6	TRBV14	CASSRTGRFVSGANVLTF
TRBJ2-7	TRBV7-2	CASSLVGGRNYEQYF
TRBJ1-6	TRBV2	CASRLGSYNSPLHF
TRBJ1-1	TRBV5-1	CASSLGGGEGTEAFF
TRBJ2-7	TRBV4-3	CASSQGYVADYEQYF
TRBJ2-7	TRBV18	CASSPGGRDGEQYF
TRBJ1-3	TRBV7-8	CASSFRGSAGNTIYF
TRBJ2-6	TRBV19	CASSTTYSGANVLTF
TRBJ1-6	TRBV29-1	CSVRGQGDNSPLHF
TRBJ2-5	TRBV7-7	CASSSRAGWYQETQYF